Listed below are T cell receptor beta chains from one sample, sequenced in a study of blood T cell repertoires in COVID-19. Sequencing used immunoSEQ multiplex PCR; TCRdb keeps in-frame clones, though not all of them. The table records some 220,000 clones, 80% to 85% of them present only once. Sequenced input: peripheral blood. Receptors originate from a woman aged 70-85 years with COVID-19, enrolled during active disease. Both conserved end residues are part of each CDR3. The order of the fields is D gene, V gene, J gene, clone size, CDR3 protein, CDR3 DNA. A D gene is named only where the DNA matches it firmly. For some rows the clone size is stated as once, few or many, or as a class when expanded; others skip it.

TRBD2	TRBV27	TRBJ2-7	NA	CASSLTSGLYEQYF	TGTGCCAGCAGTTTGACTAGCGGGCTCTACGAGCAGTACTTC
NA	TRBV5-1	TRBJ2-5	once	CASSFLQETQYF	TGCGCCAGCAGCTTTCTCCAAGAGACCCAGTACTTC
TRBD2	TRBV6-5	TRBJ2-7	NA	CASRIGTSGNEQYF	TGTGCCAGCAGAATCGGGACTAGCGGGAACGAGCAGTACTTC
NA	TRBV3-1/TRBV3-2	TRBJ1-1	NA	CASSLAGGWGAFF	TGTGCCAGCAGCCTCGCTGGGGGGTGGGGAGCTTTCTTT
TRBD2	TRBV4-3	TRBJ2-2	NA	CASSQALAGFTGELFF	TGCGCCAGCAGCCAAGCACTAGCGGGATTCACCGGGGAGCTGTTTTTT
TRBD2	TRBV6-2/TRBV6-3	TRBJ2-3	NA	CASSYEASGDTDTQYF	TGTGCCAGCAGTTACGAGGCTAGCGGGGACACAGATACGCAGTATTTT
NA	TRBV4-2	TRBJ2-3	NA	CASSQDPLAGGTDTQYF	TGTGCCAGCAGCCAAGATCCCCTAGCAGGGGGCACAGATACGCAGTATTTT
TRBD1	TRBV10-3	TRBJ2-7	once	CAIGTGYYEQYF	TGTGCCATCGGGACAGGTTACTACGAGCAGTACTTC
NA	TRBV7-2	TRBJ2-7	once	CASNLEGGPYEQYF	TGTGCCAGCAATCTCGAGGGGGGGCCCTACGAGCAGTACTTC
NA	TRBV5-1	TRBJ2-1	NA	CASSLGVSGNEQFF	TGCGCCAGCAGCTTGGGCGTAAGCGGCAATGAGCAGTTCTTC
NA	TRBV7-9	TRBJ1-4	NA	CASSLTFGVATNEKLFF	TGTGCCAGCAGCCTAACCTTCGGGGTCGCAACTAATGAAAAACTGTTTTTT
TRBD1	TRBV7-9	TRBJ2-1	NA	CASSLGRQGYNEQFF	TGTGCCAGCAGCTTGGGTCGACAGGGTTACAATGAGCAGTTCTTC
TRBD1	TRBV11-2	TRBJ1-1	NA	CASSYGQVNTEAFF	TGTGCCAGCAGCTACGGACAGGTGAACACTGAAGCTTTCTTT
NA	TRBV7-2	TRBJ1-6	NA	CASRTDSYNSPLHF	TGTGCCAGCAGAACGGACAGTTATAATTCACCCCTCCACTTT
NA	TRBV5-1	TRBJ1-5	NA	CASSLDWGQPQHF	TGCGCCAGCAGCTTGGATTGGGGCCAGCCCCAGCATTTT
NA	TRBV3-1/TRBV3-2	TRBJ1-2	NA	CASSSNGQPYGHTF	TGTGCCAGCAGCAGTAACGGACAGCCTTATGGCCACACCTTC
TRBD2	TRBV15	TRBJ2-3	NA	CATSRDRGRAFNQYF	TGTGCCACCAGCAGAGATCGCGGGAGGGCCTTTAATCAGTATTTT
NA	TRBV7-2	TRBJ1-2	NA	CASSLDSQVLVDGYTF	TGTGCCAGCAGCTTAGACTCGCAGGTGCTTGTTGATGGCTACACCTTC
NA	TRBV7-9	TRBJ1-5	once	CASSPSSGPQHF	TGTGCCAGCAGCCCCTCGTCCGGGCCCCAGCATTTT
TRBD1	TRBV7-7	TRBJ2-7	NA	CASSQGQGSEQYF	TGTGCCAGCAGCCAGGGACAGGGTAGCGAGCAGTACTTC
NA	TRBV6-2/TRBV6-3	TRBJ1-5	once	CASSSPGEPQHF	TGTGCCAGCAGCTCCCCAGGGGAGCCCCAGCATTTT
NA	TRBV19	TRBJ2-1	few	CASTRGSYNEQFF	TGTGCCAGTACGCGAGGGAGTTATAATGAGCAGTTCTTC
NA	TRBV18	TRBJ2-1	NA	CASSPRLNNYNEQFF	TGTGCCAGCTCACCACGACTAAATAACTACAATGAGCAGTTCTTC
TRBD1	TRBV3-1/TRBV3-2	TRBJ1-1	NA	CASSQADRGSEAFF	TGTGCCAGCAGCCAAGCGGACAGGGGGTCTGAAGCTTTCTTT
NA	TRBV28	TRBJ1-2	NA	CASSLNPRGGGYTF	TGTGCCAGCAGTTTAAATCCCAGGGGTGGAGGCTACACCTTC
NA	TRBV3-1/TRBV3-2	TRBJ2-1	once	CASSLLAARAKEQFF	TGTGCCAGCAGTTTACTAGCAGCTCGAGCCAAGGAGCAGTTCTTC
NA	TRBV7-2	TRBJ2-7	NA	CASSLDRVNEQYF	TGTGCCAGCAGCTTAGACAGGGTAAACGAGCAGTACTTC
TRBD1	TRBV27	TRBJ2-1	NA	CASSLRDKPGQAYNEQFF	TGTGCCAGCAGTTTACGCGATAAACCGGGACAGGCTTACAATGAGCAGTTCTTC
NA	TRBV6-2/TRBV6-3	TRBJ1-5	NA	CASSYGKDRDTYQPQHF	TGTGCCAGCAGTTATGGGAAAGACCGGGACACCTATCAGCCCCAGCATTTT
TRBD1	TRBV4-3	TRBJ1-4	NA	CASRGQVGEKLFF	TGCGCCAGCAGGGGACAGGTGGGGGAAAAACTGTTTTTT
TRBD1	TRBV7-9	TRBJ2-1	few	CASSLDRGSNEQFF	TGTGCCAGCAGCTTAGACAGGGGGTCCAATGAGCAGTTCTTC
TRBD1	TRBV7-2	TRBJ1-6	NA	CASSPGTGFGSPLHF	TGTGCCAGCAGCCCCGGGACAGGGTTTGGTTCACCCCTCCACTTT
TRBD2	TRBV2	TRBJ2-7	NA	CASSQTSGKGEQYF	TGTGCCAGCAGTCAGACTAGCGGGAAAGGCGAGCAGTACTTC
NA	TRBV15	TRBJ2-5	NA	CATSRGLDLKETQYF	TGTGCCACCAGCAGAGGTCTAGATCTCAAAGAGACCCAGTACTTC
NA	TRBV18	TRBJ1-1	NA	CASSQTENTEAFF	TGTGCCAGCTCCCAAACAGAAAACACTGAAGCTTTCTTT
TRBD1	TRBV30	TRBJ1-6	few	CAWRGGQPNSPLHF	TGTGCCTGGAGGGGGGGACAGCCTAATTCACCCCTCCACTTT
NA	TRBV5-1	TRBJ1-1	NA	CASSPGQDTEAFF	TGCGCCAGCAGCCCCGGACAAGACACTGAAGCTTTCTTT